One sample yielded the 14 T cell receptor beta chains listed below, sequenced in a study of T cell repertoires in cytomegalovirus infection. TCRdb re-derived calls from the reads in MiXCR, one entry per CDR3 protein. Of about 340,000 distinct CDR3 sequences listed, roughly 29% were seen once; the top ten hold around 20%. Antigens for these TCRs are unknown. The input for sequencing was cultured PBMCs, taken from culture after CMV antigen stimulation. These receptor sequences come from a human donor in good health (CMV status not recorded). Some clones in this sample may be carry-over from other donors' samples.

This clonotype was seen a handful of times. The V and J genes are TRBV20-1 and TRBJ1-1; TRBD1 agrees at 7 bases. The ends lost 0 bases at V and 10 bases at J; junction bases unmatched: 5. CDR1 and CDR2 (germline): DFQATT, SNEGSKA (reference sequence). The CDR3 runs 12 residues. As DNA, the CDR3 is TGCAGTGCTAGAGAGACAGGGCTTGTAGCTTTCTTT. This translates into CSARETGLVAFF.

This clonotype was recorded a few times. The rearrangement uses TRBV12-3 or TRBV12-4 and TRBJ1-1; D remains unclear. The CDR3 totals 14 residues. V was shortened by 8 bases and J by 1 base, with 14 bases between the two germline ends. In DNA form, the CDR3 reads TGTGCCAGCTCCCCGGCAGTTTGGAACACTGAAGCTTTCTTT. Residues: CASSPAVWNTEAFF.

The CDR3 sequence: CSVAGTSGTGSYNEQFF. The DNA of the CDR3 is TGCAGCGTGGCCGGGACTAGCGGGACGGGGTCTTACAATGAGCAGTTCTTC. The rearrangement joins TRBV29-1 to TRBJ2-1; the match to TRBD2 covers 13 bases. Germline CDR1 SQVTM, CDR2 ANQGSEA. V lost 6 bases to trimming and J lost 4 bases; unmatched junction nucleotides: 12. This CDR3 is built from 17 residues.

This rearrangement joins TRBV6-5 to TRBJ2-7, with D hard to call. With 4 bases removed from V and 2 bases from J, the gap between germline ends came to 9 bases. Germline CDR1 MNHEY, CDR2 SVGAGI. The CDR3 spans 13 residues. In DNA form, the CDR3 reads TGTGCCAGCAGTTCCGACAACACCTACGAGCAGTACTTC. It encodes CASSSDNTYEQYF.

This clonotype was counted ten times or more. The chain carries TRBV7-8 and TRBJ2-7, with 7 positions matching TRBD1. This CDR3 has 15 amino acids. Germline CDR1 reads SGHVS; CDR2 reads FQNEAQ. V trimming: 2 bases; J trimming: 5 bases; junction bases outside the gene matches: 9. The CDR3 protein is CASSLTYRGRNEQYF. In DNA, the CDR3 is TGTGCCAGCAGCTTAACCTACAGGGGAAGGAACGAGCAGTACTTC.

The genes are TRBV7-9 and TRBJ2-4; TRBD1 is a possible D gene (6 bases). The ends were cut back, 0 bases at V and 0 bases at J, with 12 bases in the middle. The germline CDR1 and CDR2 sequences are SEHNR and FQNEAQ (reference sequence). The CDR3 has 17 residues. The CDR3 bases are TGTGCCAGCAGCTTAGCGGCTGGGACACTAGCCAAAAACATTCAGTACTTC. Translated: CASSLAAGTLAKNIQYF.

This chain uses TRBV4-1 with TRBJ1-2; 7 bases line up with TRBD1. Germline CDR1 is MGHRA and CDR2 is YSYEKL. The CDR3 loop spans 16 amino acids. Trimming took 0 bases from V and 8 from J; bases not matched to a gene: 12. The CDR3 DNA sequence: TGCGCCAGCAGCCAAGACCGAACAGGGGTTCCAGGCGGCTACACCTTC. Translating it yields CASSQDRTGVPGGYTF.

The DNA of the CDR3 is TGTGCCAGCTCACCCGGACAGGGGGTCAACACTGAAGCTTTCTTT. Its translation: CASSPGQGVNTEAFF. The V gene is TRBV18, the J gene TRBJ1-1; 10 bases match TRBD1. The CDR3 runs to 15 residues. Germline V lookup: CDR1 KGHSH, CDR2 LQKENI. V shed 3 bases and J 2 bases; nucleotides not matched to a gene: 3.

The sample holds a few counts of this clonotype. V gene TRBV19 combines with J gene TRBJ1-1; D is perhaps TRBD1 (5 bases). The CDR3 loop spans 14 amino acids. CDR1 and CDR2 (germline): LNHDA, SQIVND (reference sequence). Trimming cost V 6 bases and J 2 bases, with 13 bases left between them. CDR3 sequence: CASSVTTVNTEAFF. The CDR3 DNA follows: TGTGCCAGTAGCGTAACGACAGTTAACACTGAAGCTTTCTTT.

This chain uses TRBV6-1 with TRBJ1-1; D unclear. From germline, CDR1 is MNHNS and CDR2 SASEGT. V lost 5 bases, J lost 0 bases, and 19 bases lay in between. The length of the CDR3 is 17 residues. The CDR3, as DNA: TGTGCCAGCAGTTACACCTCCGGGATCTCGATGAACACTGAAGCTTTCTTT. Translated: CASSYTSGISMNTEAFF.

V is TRBV7-8 and J is TRBJ1-1, with 8 positions matching TRBD1. CDR3 size: 16 residues. V shed 5 bases, J shed 0 bases, and the junction held 8 bases outside the gene matches. Germline V gives CDR1 SGHVS, CDR2 FQNEAQ. CDR3: CASSTRQGRMNTEAFF. The CDR3 DNA reads as TGTGCCAGCAGCACCAGACAGGGGAGGATGAACACTGAAGCTTTCTTT.

DNA of the CDR3: TGTGCCAGCAGCTTAGTAGTCAGACTAAGAACAGGGATGAACACTGAAGCTTTCTTT. This codes for CASSLVVRLRTGMNTEAFF. This chain links TRBV7-8 with TRBJ1-1; tentatively, D is TRBD1 (6 bases). Germline V gene lookup returns CDR1 SGHVS and CDR2 FQNEAQ. Trimming cost V 1 base and J 0 bases, with 21 bases left between them. The CDR3 covers 19 residues. The full variable domain, in which reference TRBV7-8 and TRBJ1-1 provide the parts outside the CDR3, is GAGVSQSPRYKVAKRGQDVALRCDPISGHVSLFWYQQALGQGPEFLTYFQNEAQLDKSGLPSDRFFAERPEGSVSTLKIQRTQQEDSAVYLCASSLVVRLRTGMNTEAFFGQGTRLTVV.

This clonotype was detected only a few times. The V gene is TRBV28, the J gene TRBJ2-5, with no clear D. CDR1 is MDHEN and CDR2 is SYDVKM in the germline V gene. The CDR3 is 14 amino acids. Trimming left V 4 bases short and J 1 base short, with 10 bases between. The CDR3 bases are TGTGCCAGCAGTTACACACCGGGCCAAGAGACCCAGTACTTC. This gives the protein CASSYTPGQETQYF.

The chain combines TRBV6-6 with TRBJ2-3; 8 bases are a match to TRBD2. J was trimmed by 3 bases and V by 6 bases; bases with no gene match: 8. This CDR3 is 15 amino acids long. Germline loops: CDR1 MNHNY, CDR2 SVGAGI (reference sequence). CDR3 bases: TGTGCCAGCAGGGGTTTCCCGGGAGGGACAGATACGCAGTATTTT. The encoded protein is CASRGFPGGTDTQYF.